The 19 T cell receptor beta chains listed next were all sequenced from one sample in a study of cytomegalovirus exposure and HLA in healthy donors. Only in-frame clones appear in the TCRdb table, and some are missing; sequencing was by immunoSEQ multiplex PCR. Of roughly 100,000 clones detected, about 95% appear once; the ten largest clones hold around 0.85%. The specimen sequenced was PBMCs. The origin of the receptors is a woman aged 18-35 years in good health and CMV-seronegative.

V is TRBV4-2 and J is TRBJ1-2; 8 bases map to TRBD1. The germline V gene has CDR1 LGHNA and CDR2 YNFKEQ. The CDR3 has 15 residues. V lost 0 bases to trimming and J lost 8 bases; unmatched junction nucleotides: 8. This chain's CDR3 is CASSQDFAGGDGYTF. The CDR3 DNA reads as TGTGCCAGCAGCCAAGATTTTGCAGGGGGCGACGGCTACACCTTC.

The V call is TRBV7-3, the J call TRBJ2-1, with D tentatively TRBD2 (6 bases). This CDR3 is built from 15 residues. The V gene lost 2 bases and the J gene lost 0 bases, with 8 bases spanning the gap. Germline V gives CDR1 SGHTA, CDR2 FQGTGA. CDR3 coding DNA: TGTGCCAGCAGCTTAGGCGGGGCCTCCTACAATGAGCAGTTCTTC. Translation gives CASSLGGASYNEQFF.

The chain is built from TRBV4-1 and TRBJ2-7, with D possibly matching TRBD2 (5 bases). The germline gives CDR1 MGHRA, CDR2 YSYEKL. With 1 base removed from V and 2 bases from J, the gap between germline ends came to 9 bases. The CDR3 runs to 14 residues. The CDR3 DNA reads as TGCGCCAGCAGCCAAGTCGAGGGCCCCTACGAGCAGTACTTC. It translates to CASSQVEGPYEQYF.

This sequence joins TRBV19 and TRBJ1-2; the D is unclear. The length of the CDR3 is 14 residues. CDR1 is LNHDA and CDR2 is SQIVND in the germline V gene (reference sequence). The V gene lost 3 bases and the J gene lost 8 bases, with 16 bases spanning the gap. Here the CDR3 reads CASSMSSGVGGYTF. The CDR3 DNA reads TGTGCCAGTAGTATGTCTTCAGGCGTCGGCGGCTACACCTTC. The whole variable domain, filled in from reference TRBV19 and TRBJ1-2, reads DGGITQSPKYLFRKEGQNVTLSCEQNLNHDAMYWYRQDPGQGLRLIYYSQIVNDFQKGDIAEGYSVSREKKESFPLTVTSAQKNPTAFYLCASSMSSGVGGYTFGSGTRLTVV.

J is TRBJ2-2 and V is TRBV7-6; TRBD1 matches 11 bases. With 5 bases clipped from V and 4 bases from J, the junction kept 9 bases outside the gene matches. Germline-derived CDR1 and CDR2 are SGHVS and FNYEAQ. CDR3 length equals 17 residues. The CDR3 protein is CASSDQFGTGGTGELFF. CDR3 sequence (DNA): TGTGCCAGCAGCGATCAGTTCGGGACAGGGGGCACCGGGGAGCTGTTTTTT.

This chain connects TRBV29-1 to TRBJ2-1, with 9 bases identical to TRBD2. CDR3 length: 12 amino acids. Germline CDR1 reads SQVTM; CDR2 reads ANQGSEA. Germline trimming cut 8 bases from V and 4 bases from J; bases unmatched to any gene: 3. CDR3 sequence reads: CSNLAGYNEQFF. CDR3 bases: TGCAGCAACCTAGCGGGATACAATGAGCAGTTCTTC.

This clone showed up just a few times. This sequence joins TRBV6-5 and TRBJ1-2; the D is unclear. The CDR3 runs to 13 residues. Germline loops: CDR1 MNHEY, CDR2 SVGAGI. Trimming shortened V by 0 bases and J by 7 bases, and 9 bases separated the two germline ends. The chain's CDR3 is CASSYSDRSGYTF. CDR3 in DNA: TGTGCCAGCAGTTACTCTGACCGGAGTGGCTACACCTTC.

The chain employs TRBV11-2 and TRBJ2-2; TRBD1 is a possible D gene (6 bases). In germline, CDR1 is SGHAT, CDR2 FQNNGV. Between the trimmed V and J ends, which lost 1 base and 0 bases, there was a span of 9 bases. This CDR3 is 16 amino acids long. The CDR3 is CASSLVGGANTGELFF. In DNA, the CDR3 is TGTGCCAGCAGCTTAGTTGGGGGCGCGAACACCGGGGAGCTGTTTTTT.

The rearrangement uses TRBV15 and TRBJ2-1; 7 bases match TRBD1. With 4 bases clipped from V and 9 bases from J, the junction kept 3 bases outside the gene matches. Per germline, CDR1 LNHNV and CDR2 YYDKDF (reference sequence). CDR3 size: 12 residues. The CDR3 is CATSNRGFEQFF. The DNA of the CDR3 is TGTGCCACCAGCAACAGGGGTTTTGAGCAGTTCTTC. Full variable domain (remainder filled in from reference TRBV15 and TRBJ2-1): DAMVIQNPRYQVTQFGKPVTLSCSQTLNHNVMYWYQQKSSQAPKLLFHYYDKDFNNEADTPDNFQSRRPNTSFCFLDIRSPGLGDTAMYLCATSNRGFEQFFGPGTRLTVL.

The CDR3 nucleotides are TGTGCCAGCAGCTGGGCAATGAATCCCCAAGAGACCCAGTACTTC. Protein: CASSWAMNPQETQYF. The chain uses TRBV7-9 and TRBJ2-5; D ambiguous. CDR1 is SEHNR, CDR2 FQNEAQ, per germline (reference sequence). V was trimmed by 4 bases and J by 1 base, leaving 13 bases between them. This CDR3 spans 15 amino acids.

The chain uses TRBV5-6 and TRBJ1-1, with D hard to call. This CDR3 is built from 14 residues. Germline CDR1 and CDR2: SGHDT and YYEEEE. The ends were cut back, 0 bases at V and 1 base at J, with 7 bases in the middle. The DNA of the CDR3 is TGTGCCAGCAGCTTGGTTGGGCCGAACACTGAAGCTTTCTTT. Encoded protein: CASSLVGPNTEAFF.

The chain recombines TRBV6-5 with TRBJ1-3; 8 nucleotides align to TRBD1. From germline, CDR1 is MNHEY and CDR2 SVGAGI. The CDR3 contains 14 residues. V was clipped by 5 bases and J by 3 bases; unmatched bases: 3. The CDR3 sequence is CASSVDRGGNTIYF. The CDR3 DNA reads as TGTGCCAGCAGTGTAGACAGGGGTGGAAACACCATATATTTT.

This CDR3 is CASFQNQEQYF. The CDR3 nucleotides are TGTGCCAGCTTCCAAAATCAAGAGCAGTACTTC. The genes are TRBV6-5 and TRBJ2-7; D is unclear. This CDR3 is 11 amino acids long. Germline assignment: CDR1 MNHEY and CDR2 SVGAGI. V was clipped by 8 bases and J by 7 bases, with 12 bases between them.

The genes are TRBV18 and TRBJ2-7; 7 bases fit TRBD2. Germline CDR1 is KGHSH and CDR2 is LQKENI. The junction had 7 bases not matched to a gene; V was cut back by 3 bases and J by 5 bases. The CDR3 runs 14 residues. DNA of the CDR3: TGTGCCAGCTCACCGGGCCTAGCGGAAGACGAGCAGTACTTC. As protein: CASSPGLAEDEQYF. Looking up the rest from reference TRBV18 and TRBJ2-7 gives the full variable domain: NAGVMQNPRHLVRRRGQEARLRCSPMKGHSHVYWYRQLPEEGLKFMVYLQKENIIDESGMPKERFSAEFPKEGPSILRIQQVVRGDSAAYFCASSPGLAEDEQYFGPGTRLTVT.

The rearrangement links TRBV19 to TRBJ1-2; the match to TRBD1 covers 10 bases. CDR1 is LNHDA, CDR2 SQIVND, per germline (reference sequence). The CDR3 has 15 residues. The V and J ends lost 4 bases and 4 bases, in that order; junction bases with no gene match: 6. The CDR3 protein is CASSTGQGKVYGYTF. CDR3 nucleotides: TGTGCCAGTAGTACGGGACAGGGGAAGGTCTATGGCTACACCTTC.

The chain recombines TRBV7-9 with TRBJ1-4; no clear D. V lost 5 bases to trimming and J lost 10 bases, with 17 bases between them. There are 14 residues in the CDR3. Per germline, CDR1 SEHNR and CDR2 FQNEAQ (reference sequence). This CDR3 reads CASSAVLGGGKLFF. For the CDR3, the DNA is TGTGCCAGCAGCGCGGTCTTAGGCGGCGGAAAACTGTTTTTT.

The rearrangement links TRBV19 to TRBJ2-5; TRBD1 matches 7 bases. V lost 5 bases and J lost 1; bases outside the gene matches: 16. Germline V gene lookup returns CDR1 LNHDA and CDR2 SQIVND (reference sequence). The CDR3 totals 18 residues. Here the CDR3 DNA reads TGTGCCAGTAGTTCCCACTCCCGCGACAGGGCCGCCCAAGAGACCCAGTACTTC. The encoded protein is CASSSHSRDRAAQETQYF.

The CDR3 protein is CASLSVVGYGYTF. CDR3 bases: TGTGCCAGCCTATCCGTTGTTGGCTATGGCTACACCTTC. The chain joins TRBV6-1 to TRBJ1-2; D remains ambiguous. Trimming stripped 8 bases from V and 4 bases from J, with 14 bases between. This CDR3 is 13 amino acids long. CDR1 is MNHNS, CDR2 SASEGT, per germline.

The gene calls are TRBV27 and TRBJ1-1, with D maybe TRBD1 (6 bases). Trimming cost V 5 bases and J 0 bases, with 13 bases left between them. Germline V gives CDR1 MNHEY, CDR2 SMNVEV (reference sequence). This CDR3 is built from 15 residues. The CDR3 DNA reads TGTGCCAGCAGTCCAGCACAGGGAATGAACACTGAAGCTTTCTTT. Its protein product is CASSPAQGMNTEAFF.